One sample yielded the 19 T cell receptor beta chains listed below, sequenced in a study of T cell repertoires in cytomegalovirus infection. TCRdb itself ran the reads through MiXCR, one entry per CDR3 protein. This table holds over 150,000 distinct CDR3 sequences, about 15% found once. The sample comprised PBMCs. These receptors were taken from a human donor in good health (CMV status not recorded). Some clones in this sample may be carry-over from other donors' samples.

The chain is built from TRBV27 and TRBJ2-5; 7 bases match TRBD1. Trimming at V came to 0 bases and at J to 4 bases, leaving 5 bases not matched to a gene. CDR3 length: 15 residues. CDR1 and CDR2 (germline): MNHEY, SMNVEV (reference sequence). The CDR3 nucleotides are TGTGCCAGCAGTTTATCCCCAGACAGGGTAGAGACCCAGTACTTC. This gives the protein CASSLSPDRVETQYF.

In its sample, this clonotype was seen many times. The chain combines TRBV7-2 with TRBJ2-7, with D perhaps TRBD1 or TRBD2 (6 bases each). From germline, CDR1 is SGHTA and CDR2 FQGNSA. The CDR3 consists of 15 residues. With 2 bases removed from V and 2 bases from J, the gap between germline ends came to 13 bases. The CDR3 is CASSLREGGPYEQYF. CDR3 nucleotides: TGTGCCAGCAGCTTAAGGGAAGGGGGGCCCTACGAGCAGTACTTC.

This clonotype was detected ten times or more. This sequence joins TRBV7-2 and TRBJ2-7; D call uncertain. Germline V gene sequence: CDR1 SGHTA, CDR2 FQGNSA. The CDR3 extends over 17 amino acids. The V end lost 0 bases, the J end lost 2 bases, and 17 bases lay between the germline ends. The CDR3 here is CASSLAITFESPYEQYF. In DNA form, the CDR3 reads TGTGCCAGCAGCTTAGCGATCACATTTGAAAGCCCCTACGAGCAGTACTTC.

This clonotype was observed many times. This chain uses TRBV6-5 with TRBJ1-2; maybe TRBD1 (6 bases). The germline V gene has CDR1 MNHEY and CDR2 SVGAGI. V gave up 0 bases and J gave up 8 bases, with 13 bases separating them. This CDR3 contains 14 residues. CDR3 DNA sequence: TGTGCCAGCAGTTACTCATCGGGGGGCAGGGGCTACACCTTC. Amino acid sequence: CASSYSSGGRGYTF.

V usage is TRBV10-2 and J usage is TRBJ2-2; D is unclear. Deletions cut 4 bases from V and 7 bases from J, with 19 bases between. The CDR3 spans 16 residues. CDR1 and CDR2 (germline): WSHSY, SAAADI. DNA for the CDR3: TGCGCCAGCAGTGGATTGGGCCCAACTAACGGCGGGGAGCTGTTTTTT. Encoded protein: CASSGLGPTNGGELFF.

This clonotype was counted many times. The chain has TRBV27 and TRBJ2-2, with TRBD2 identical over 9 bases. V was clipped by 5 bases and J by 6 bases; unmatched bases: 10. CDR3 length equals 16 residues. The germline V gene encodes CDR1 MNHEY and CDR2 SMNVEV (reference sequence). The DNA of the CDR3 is TGTGCCAGCAGTACCATCAGAGTAGCGGGAGCCGGGGAGCTGTTTTTT. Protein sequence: CASSTIRVAGAGELFF.

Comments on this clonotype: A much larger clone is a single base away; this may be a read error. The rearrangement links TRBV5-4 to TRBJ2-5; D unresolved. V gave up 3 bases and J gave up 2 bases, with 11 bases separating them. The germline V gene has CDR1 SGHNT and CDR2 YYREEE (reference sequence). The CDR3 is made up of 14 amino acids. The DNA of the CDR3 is TGTGCCAGCAGCTCACGTTCGGCTCAAGAGACCCAGTACTTC. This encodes CASSSRSAQETQYF.

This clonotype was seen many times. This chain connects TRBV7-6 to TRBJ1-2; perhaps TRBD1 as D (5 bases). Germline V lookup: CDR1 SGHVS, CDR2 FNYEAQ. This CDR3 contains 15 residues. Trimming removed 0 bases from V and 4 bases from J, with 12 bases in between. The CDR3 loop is CASSLAGDAAYGYTF. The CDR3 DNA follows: TGTGCCAGCAGCTTAGCGGGGGACGCAGCCTATGGCTACACCTTC.

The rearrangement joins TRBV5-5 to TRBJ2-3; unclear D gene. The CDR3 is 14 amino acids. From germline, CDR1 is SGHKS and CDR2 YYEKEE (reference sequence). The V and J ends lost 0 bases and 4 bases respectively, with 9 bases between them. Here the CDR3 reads CASSLASWADTQYF. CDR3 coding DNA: TGTGCCAGCAGCTTGGCCTCGTGGGCAGATACGCAGTATTTT.

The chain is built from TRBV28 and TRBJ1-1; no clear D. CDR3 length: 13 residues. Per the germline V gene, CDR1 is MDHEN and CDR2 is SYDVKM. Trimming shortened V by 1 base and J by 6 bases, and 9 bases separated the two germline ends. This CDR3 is CASSLSVEAEAFF. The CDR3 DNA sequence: TGTGCCAGCAGTTTATCGGTGGAGGCTGAAGCTTTCTTT.

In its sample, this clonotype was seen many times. For the CDR3, the DNA is TGTGCCAGCAGCGGACTGGGGAACACCGGGGAGCTGTTTTTT. Translating it yields CASSGLGNTGELFF. This chain joins TRBV6-1 and TRBJ2-2, with D perhaps matching TRBD2 (5 bases). Germline lookup yields CDR1 MNHNS and CDR2 SASEGT. The CDR3 runs 14 residues. Deletions cut 6 bases from V and 1 base from J, with 9 bases between.

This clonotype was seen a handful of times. The DNA of the CDR3 is TGTGCCAGCAGCTTAAGGGCCGATAATTCACCCCTCCACTTT. It yields the protein CASSLRADNSPLHF. The chain joins TRBV7-3 to TRBJ1-6; D not certain. The CDR3 extends over 14 amino acids. CDR1 SGHTA and CDR2 FQGTGA come from the germline V gene. V was shortened by 1 base and J by 5 bases, with 6 bases between the two germline ends.

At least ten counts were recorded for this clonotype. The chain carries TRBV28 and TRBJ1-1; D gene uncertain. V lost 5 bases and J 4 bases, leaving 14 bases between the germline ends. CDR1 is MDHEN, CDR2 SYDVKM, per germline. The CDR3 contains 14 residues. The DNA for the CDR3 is TGTGCCAGCAGTCCTTCACAGTTCCGCACTGAAGCTTTCTTT. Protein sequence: CASSPSQFRTEAFF.

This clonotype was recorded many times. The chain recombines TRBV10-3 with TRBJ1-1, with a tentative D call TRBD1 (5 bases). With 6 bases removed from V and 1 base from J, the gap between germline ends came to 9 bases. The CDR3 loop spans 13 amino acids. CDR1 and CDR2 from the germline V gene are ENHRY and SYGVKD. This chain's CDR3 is CAISREANTEAFF. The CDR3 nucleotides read TGTGCCATCAGCAGGGAAGCGAACACTGAAGCTTTCTTT.

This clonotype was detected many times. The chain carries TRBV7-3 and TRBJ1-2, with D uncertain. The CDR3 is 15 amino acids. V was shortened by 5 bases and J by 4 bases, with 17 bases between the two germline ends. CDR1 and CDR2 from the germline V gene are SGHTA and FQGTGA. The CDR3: CASSPSAGKFYGYTF. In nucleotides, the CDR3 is TGTGCCAGCAGCCCGTCGGCGGGGAAATTCTATGGCTACACCTTC.

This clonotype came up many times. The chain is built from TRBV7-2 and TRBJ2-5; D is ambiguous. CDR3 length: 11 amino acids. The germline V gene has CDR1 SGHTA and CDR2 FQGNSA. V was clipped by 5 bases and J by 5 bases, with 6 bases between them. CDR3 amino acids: CASSQSETQYF. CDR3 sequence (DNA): TGTGCCAGCAGCCAAAGCGAGACCCAGTACTTC.

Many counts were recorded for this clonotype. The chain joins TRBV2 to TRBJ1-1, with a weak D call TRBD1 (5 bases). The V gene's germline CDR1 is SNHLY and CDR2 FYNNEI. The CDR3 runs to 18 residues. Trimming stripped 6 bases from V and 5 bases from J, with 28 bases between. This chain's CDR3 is CASRRFLGGGRVLTEAFF. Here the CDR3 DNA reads TGTGCCAGCAGGCGGTTCTTGGGGGGGGGTAGGGTATTGACTGAAGCTTTCTTT.

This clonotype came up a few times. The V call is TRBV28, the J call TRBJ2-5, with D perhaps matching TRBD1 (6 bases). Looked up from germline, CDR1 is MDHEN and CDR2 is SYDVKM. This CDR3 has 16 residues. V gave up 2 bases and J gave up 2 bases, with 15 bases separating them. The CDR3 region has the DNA TGTGCCAGCAGTTTACGTCCGGGACACCGACAAGAGACCCAGTACTTC. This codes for CASSLRPGHRQETQYF.

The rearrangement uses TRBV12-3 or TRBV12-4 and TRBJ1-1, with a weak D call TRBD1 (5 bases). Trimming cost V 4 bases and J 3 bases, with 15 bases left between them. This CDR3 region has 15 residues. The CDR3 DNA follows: TGTGCCAGCAGTTGGGGCAGCGCGACCGACACTGAAGCTTTCTTT. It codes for CASSWGSATDTEAFF.